The 5 T cell receptor beta chains in this list originate from one sample, sequenced in a study of response to subunit inactivated influenza vaccine. In TCRdb, the RT-PCR reads were re-called with MiXCR into one record per CDR3 protein. Of hundreds of thousands of distinct CDR3 sequences in the sample, more than 15% were seen once. Sequencing was performed on PBMCs from blood, taken roughly 13 days after vaccination. Every receptor here comes from a man between 50 and 59 years old who received an inactivated influenza vaccine.

The gene calls are TRBV10-3 and TRBJ2-2, with a possible D match to TRBD1 (6 bases). The germline V gene has CDR1 ENHRY and CDR2 SYGVKD. Deletions cut 8 bases from V and 1 base from J, with 11 bases between. The CDR3 length is 14 residues. CDR3 nucleotide sequence: TGTGCCATCGGTACGGGACAGAACACCGGGGAGCTGTTTTTT. It specifies CAIGTGQNTGELFF.

In its sample, this clonotype was seen a few times. The chain carries TRBV20-1 and TRBJ2-1, with 8 bases that match TRBD2. CDR3 length equals 16 residues. The junction had 15 bases not matched to a gene; V was cut back by 3 bases and J by 8 bases. Germline assignment: CDR1 DFQATT and CDR2 SNEGSKA (reference sequence). The CDR3 bases are TGCAGTGCTAGTTGGGTCCGCGGGGGGCGATGGGATGAGCAGTTCTTC. Translating it yields CSASWVRGGRWDEQFF.

The chain has TRBV5-1 and TRBJ2-5; 9 bases align to TRBD1. CDR1 SGHRS and CDR2 YFSETQ come from the germline V gene. V shed 3 bases and J 11 bases; nucleotides not matched to a gene: 17. This CDR3 comprises 16 residues. CDR3 sequence (DNA): TGCGCCAGCAGCTCAACCCCCGGCGGGACAGGGATGCAGCAGTACTTC. Its translation is CASSSTPGGTGMQQYF.

This clonotype was seen a handful of times. The chain has TRBV20-1 and TRBJ1-1, with TRBD1 as a possible D gene (5 bases). This CDR3 comprises 14 residues. Germline V lookup: CDR1 DFQATT, CDR2 SNEGSKA (reference sequence). Trimming pared 4 bases from V and 1 base from J, leaving 13 bases between. Written as DNA, the CDR3 is TGCAGTGCTACCGGGGGACTTACGAACACTGAAGCTTTCTTT. Its protein is CSATGGLTNTEAFF.

In its sample, this clonotype was seen a few times. The chain is built from TRBV28 and TRBJ2-1; the match to TRBD2 covers 7 bases. V shed 1 base, J shed 9 bases, and the junction held 9 bases outside the gene matches. The CDR3 length is 15 residues. The germline CDR1 and CDR2 sequences are MDHEN and SYDVKM. CDR3 loop: CASSLYPGEGGEQFF. For the CDR3, the DNA is TGTGCCAGCAGTTTATACCCGGGGGAGGGCGGTGAGCAGTTCTTC.